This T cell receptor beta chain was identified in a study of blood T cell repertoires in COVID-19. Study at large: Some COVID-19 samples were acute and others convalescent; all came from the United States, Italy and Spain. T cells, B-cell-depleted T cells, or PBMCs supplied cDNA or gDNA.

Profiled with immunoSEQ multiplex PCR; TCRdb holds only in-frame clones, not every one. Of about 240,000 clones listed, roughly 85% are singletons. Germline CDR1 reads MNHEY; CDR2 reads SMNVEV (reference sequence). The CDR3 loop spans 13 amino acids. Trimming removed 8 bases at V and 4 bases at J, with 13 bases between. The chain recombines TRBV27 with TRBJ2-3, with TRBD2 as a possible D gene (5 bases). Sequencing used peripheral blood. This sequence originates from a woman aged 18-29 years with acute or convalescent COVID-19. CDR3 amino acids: CASRTLRPDTQYF. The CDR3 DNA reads TGTGCCAGCCGGACTCTAAGACCAGATACGCAGTATTTT.